The 24 T cell receptor beta chains in this list originate from one sample, sequenced in a study of early T cells in non-severe SARS-CoV-2 infection. TCRdb independently ran MiXCR on the 5' RACE reads; one entry per CDR3 protein. The table shows about 80,000 distinct CDR3 sequences, with approximately 16% occurring only once. What was sequenced was whole blood. The receptors derive from an adult who was a healthcare worker with PCR-confirmed SARS-CoV-2 infection or an uninfected control (not recorded which).

The CDR3 reads CSAGTVQETQYF. The CDR3, as DNA: TGCAGTGCTGGGACAGTCCAAGAGACCCAGTACTTC. The chain couples TRBV20-1 to TRBJ2-5; 7 bases map to TRBD1. V was clipped by 5 bases and J by 1 base; unmatched bases: 1. The CDR3 is 12 amino acids. The V gene's germline CDR1 is DFQATT and CDR2 SNEGSKA (reference sequence).

J is TRBJ1-4 and V is TRBV5-4; D perhaps matches TRBD1 (6 bases). Per germline, CDR1 SGHNT and CDR2 YYREEE (reference sequence). Between the trimmed V and J ends, which lost 0 bases and 6 bases, there was a span of 12 bases. This CDR3 spans 15 amino acids. The CDR3 is CASSLGTKGDEKLFF. The CDR3 DNA is TGTGCCAGCAGCTTGGGAACAAAGGGGGATGAAAAACTGTTTTTT.

CDR3 loop: CASSRDSQETQYF. The CDR3 DNA follows: TGTGCCAGCAGCCGGGACAGCCAAGAGACCCAGTACTTC. The chain has TRBV7-9 and TRBJ2-5, with TRBD1 matching 7 bases. The CDR3 has 13 residues. V gave up 5 bases and J gave up 1 base; unmatched junction bases: 1. The V gene's germline CDR1 is SEHNR and CDR2 FQNEAQ (reference sequence). Together with reference TRBV7-9 and TRBJ2-5, the CDR3 gives the full variable domain: DTGVSQNPRHKITKRGQNVTFRCDPISEHNRLYWYRQTLGQGPEFLTYFQNEAQLEKSRLLSDRFSAERPKGSFSTLEIQRTEQGDSAMYLCASSRDSQETQYFGPGTRLLVL.

This clonotype was counted a few times. V gene TRBV11-1 combines with J gene TRBJ2-7, with TRBD2 matching over 8 bases. The germline V gene has CDR1 SGHAT and CDR2 FQDESV (reference sequence). The CDR3 has 15 residues. Unmatched junction bases numbered 8, after V lost 5 bases and J lost 2 bases. CDR3 amino acids: CASSPSAGAAYEQYF. CDR3 sequence (DNA): TGTGCCAGCAGCCCCTCAGCGGGAGCGGCCTACGAGCAGTACTTC.

The chain joins TRBV3-1 to TRBJ2-7; D remains ambiguous. Germline V lookup: CDR1 LGHDT, CDR2 YNNKEL (reference sequence). The CDR3 loop spans 14 amino acids. V was trimmed by 2 bases and J by 0 bases, leaving 8 bases between them. CDR3 bases: TGTGCCAGCAGCCAATACTTAAGCTCCTACGAGCAGTACTTC. Residues: CASSQYLSSYEQYF.

This clonotype was seen more than once but under ten times. This chain uses TRBV30 with TRBJ2-7; either TRBD1 or TRBD2 may fit D (5 bases each). Trimming stripped 0 bases from V and 2 bases from J, with 17 bases between. The CDR3 length is 16 residues. Germline V CDR1 and CDR2: GTSNPN, SVGIG (reference sequence). CDR3 amino acids: CAWSVLWGRGTYEQYF. For the CDR3, the DNA is TGTGCCTGGAGTGTACTTTGGGGGAGAGGGACCTACGAGCAGTACTTC.

This clonotype was seen a handful of times. This sequence joins TRBV5-5 and TRBJ1-4; the D is unclear. The CDR3 spans 13 residues. Germline CDR1 SGHKS, CDR2 YYEKEE (reference sequence). The ends were cut back, 4 bases at V and 5 bases at J, with 9 bases in the middle. CDR3 DNA: TGTGCCAGCAGCCGAGCCGTGAATGAAAAACTGTTTTTT. Residues: CASSRAVNEKLFF.

Comment on this clonotype: This likely comes from a read error, as the CDR3 has no conserved phenylalanine or tryptophan at its end. This sequence joins TRBV12-3 or TRBV12-4 and TRBJ1-1; 10 positions agree with TRBD1. V lost 2 bases to trimming and J lost 2 bases; unmatched junction nucleotides: 5. This CDR3 is built from 16 residues. The CDR3 DNA is TGTGCCAGCAGTTTACTCGGACAGGGGGTAAACACTGAAGCTTTCCTT. Amino acid sequence: CASSLLGQGVNTEAFL.

This sequence joins TRBV28 and TRBJ2-7; TRBD1 aligns across 9 bases. V lost 3 bases, J lost 2 bases, and 5 bases stayed unmatched. Germline lookup yields CDR1 MDHEN and CDR2 SYDVKM. The CDR3 is 15 amino acids. This CDR3 reads CASSLSWDRAYEQYF. The DNA of the CDR3 is TGTGCCAGCAGTTTGTCTTGGGACAGGGCCTACGAGCAGTACTTC.

This clonotype was counted a few times. For the CDR3, the DNA is TGTGCCAGCAGCCGGACAGGGGGGTACTACGAGCAGTACTTC. Amino acids: CASSRTGGYYEQYF. The rearrangement links TRBV27 to TRBJ2-7; 10 bases agree with TRBD1. The CDR3 consists of 14 residues. The junction had 5 bases not matched to a gene; V was cut back by 6 bases and J by 3 bases. CDR1 and CDR2 from the germline V gene are MNHEY and SMNVEV (reference sequence).

The gene calls are TRBV3-1 and TRBJ2-7; D is uncertain. This CDR3 spans 18 amino acids. Trimming removed 4 bases at V and 2 bases at J, with 24 bases between. CDR1 and CDR2 (germline): LGHDT, YNNKEL (reference sequence). The CDR3 sequence is CASSPGFVAEGKAYEQYF. In nucleotides, the CDR3 is TGTGCCAGCAGCCCCGGGTTTGTAGCCGAAGGGAAGGCCTACGAGCAGTACTTC.

The V gene is TRBV19, the J gene TRBJ2-3; 12 nucleotides align to TRBD2. The CDR3 has 16 amino acids. The germline CDR1 and CDR2 sequences are LNHDA and SQIVND (reference sequence). V dropped 6 bases and J dropped 5; count of bases not matched to a gene: 9. CDR3 protein: CASSMGLAGLEDTQYF. CDR3 sequence (DNA): TGTGCCAGTAGCATGGGACTAGCGGGTCTCGAAGATACGCAGTATTTT. Complete variable domain (other parts from reference TRBV19 and TRBJ2-3): DGGITQSPKYLFRKEGQNVTLSCEQNLNHDAMYWYRQDPGQGLRLIYYSQIVNDFQKGDIAEGYSVSREKKESFPLTVTSAQKNPTAFYLCASSMGLAGLEDTQYFGPGTRLTVL.

This clonotype was seen more than once but under ten times. This chain uses TRBV15 with TRBJ2-4; weak D call: TRBD1 (6 bases). The CDR3 has 16 residues. The V gene's germline CDR1 is LNHNV and CDR2 YYDKDF (reference sequence). Trimming shortened V by 0 bases and J by 0 bases, and 9 bases separated the two germline ends. The CDR3: CATSRELDRAKNIQYF. The CDR3 bases are TGTGCCACCAGCAGAGAGTTGGACAGAGCCAAAAACATTCAGTACTTC.

This chain joins TRBV2 and TRBJ2-1, with 10 bases identical to TRBD2. Per germline, CDR1 SNHLY and CDR2 FYNNEI. The ends lost 6 bases at V and 6 bases at J; junction bases unmatched: 5. The CDR3 has 14 amino acids. The CDR3 DNA sequence: TGTGCCAGCAGGCGCATAGCGGGGGGCAATGAGCAGTTCTTC. Its translation is CASRRIAGGNEQFF.

The chain has TRBV9 and TRBJ2-3; 10 bases are shared with TRBD2. Losses at the gene ends were 0 bases for V and 6 bases for J; bases not matched to a gene: 7. The CDR3 is 16 amino acids. Germline V gene data show CDR1 as SGDLS and CDR2 as YYNGEE. Written as DNA, the CDR3 is TGTGCCAGCAGCGTAGCAGCGGGAGGGGGTCCGGATACGCAGTATTTT. Residues: CASSVAAGGGPDTQYF.

The genes are TRBV12-3 or TRBV12-4 and TRBJ2-2, with 9 nucleotides matching TRBD1. The junction had 10 bases not matched to a gene; V was cut back by 7 bases and J by 7 bases. The CDR3 runs 15 residues. This chain's CDR3 is CASNPGTGIFGELFF. In DNA, the CDR3 is TGTGCCAGCAACCCGGGGACAGGGATTTTCGGGGAGCTGTTTTTT.

This clonotype is a singleton in its sample. The chain carries TRBV14 and TRBJ1-1, with 8 bases matching TRBD1. The CDR3 sequence is 17 residues long. Germline-derived CDR1 and CDR2 are SGHDN and FVKESK. Trimming at V came to 0 bases and at J to 5 bases, leaving 11 bases not matched to a gene. The CDR3 nucleotides are TGTGCCAGCAGCCAAGAAGGCTTTCGGACAGGGAAAACTGAAGCTTTCTTT. It is translated as CASSQEGFRTGKTEAFF.

This clonotype was detected only a few times. V usage is TRBV9 and J usage is TRBJ2-4; 11 nucleotides agree with TRBD2. Germline V gene data show CDR1 as SGDLS and CDR2 as YYNGEE. The CDR3 length is 17 residues. The J segment lost 2 bases and the V segment lost 2 bases, leaving 6 bases of the junction unmatched. CDR3 bases: TGTGCCAGCAGCGTCGGAACTAGCGGGGGAACCAAAAACATTCAGTACTTC. Translated: CASSVGTSGGTKNIQYF.

In this sample, this clonotype turned up many times. The rearrangement uses TRBV11-1 and TRBJ1-2, with D possibly being TRBD1 (6 bases). V was shortened by 5 bases and J by 4 bases, with 20 bases between the two germline ends. The CDR3 runs to 16 residues. Germline loops: CDR1 SGHAT, CDR2 FQDESV (reference sequence). As DNA, the CDR3 is TGTGCCAGCAGCCGCGCCAGGGGAAAGGGGAGCTATGGCTACACCTTC. Translated: CASSRARGKGSYGYTF.

About this clonotype itself: This may be a read error: a much more frequent sequence differs by one nucleotide. The genes are TRBV12-3 or TRBV12-4 and TRBJ2-7, with 7 bases matching TRBD1. The CDR3 consists of 13 residues. V shed 4 bases, J shed 6 bases, and the junction held 6 bases outside the gene matches. The CDR3 sequence: CASSYRGDFEQYF. In nucleotides, the CDR3 is TGTGCCAGCAGTTACAGGGGCGACTTCGAGCAGTACTTC.

The genes are TRBV7-2 and TRBJ1-3; D is ambiguous. Trimming pared 4 bases from V and 4 bases from J, leaving 17 bases between. CDR3 length: 16 amino acids. Germline V gene lookup returns CDR1 SGHTA and CDR2 FQGNSA. The CDR3 DNA reads TGTGCCAGCAGCTCCTCGGGATTTGGCCAGGGAAACACCATATATTTT. This codes for CASSSSGFGQGNTIYF.

This chain joins TRBV3-1 and TRBJ2-5; D unresolved. Germline CDR1 is LGHDT and CDR2 is YNNKEL (reference sequence). V dropped 1 base and J dropped 5 bases, with 11 bases sitting between them. The CDR3 is made up of 14 amino acids. DNA for the CDR3: TGTGCCAGCAGCCAAGCAGGCGGCGCGGAGACCCAGTACTTC. Its translation is CASSQAGGAETQYF.

The V gene is TRBV30, the J gene TRBJ1-6, with a weak D call TRBD1 (5 bases). The CDR3 runs to 14 residues. The V and J ends lost 4 bases and 10 bases respectively, with 17 bases between them. The germline V gene encodes CDR1 GTSNPN and CDR2 SVGIG (reference sequence). CDR3 sequence reads: CAWTGPSYGSPLHF. DNA of the CDR3: TGTGCCTGGACAGGGCCTTCGTATGGCTCACCCCTCCACTTT.

V usage is TRBV29-1 and J usage is TRBJ1-1, with D tentatively TRBD1 (5 bases). Between the trimmed V and J ends, which lost 7 bases and 2 bases, there was a span of 8 bases. This CDR3 is 11 amino acids long. CDR1 SQVTM and CDR2 ANQGSEA come from the germline V gene. CDR3 residues: CSAGTNTEAFF. CDR3 DNA sequence: TGCAGCGCTGGGACCAACACTGAAGCTTTCTTT.